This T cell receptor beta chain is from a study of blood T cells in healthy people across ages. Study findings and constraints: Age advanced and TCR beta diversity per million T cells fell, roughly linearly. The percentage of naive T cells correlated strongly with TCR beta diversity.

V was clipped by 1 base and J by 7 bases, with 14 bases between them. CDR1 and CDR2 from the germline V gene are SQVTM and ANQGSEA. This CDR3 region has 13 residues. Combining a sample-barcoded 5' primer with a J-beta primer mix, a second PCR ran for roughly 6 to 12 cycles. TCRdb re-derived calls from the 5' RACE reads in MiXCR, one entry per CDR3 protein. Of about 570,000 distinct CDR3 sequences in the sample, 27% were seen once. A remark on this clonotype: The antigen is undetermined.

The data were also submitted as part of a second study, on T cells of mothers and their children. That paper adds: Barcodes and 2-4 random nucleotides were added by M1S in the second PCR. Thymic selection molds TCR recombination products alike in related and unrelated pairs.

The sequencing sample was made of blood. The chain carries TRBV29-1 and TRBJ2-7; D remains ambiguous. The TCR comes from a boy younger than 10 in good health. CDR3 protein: CSVEGRWKEEQYF. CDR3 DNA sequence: TGCAGCGTTGAAGGCCGCTGGAAGGAGGAGCAGTACTTC.